The T cell receptor (beta chain) under discussion was sequenced for a study of OX40 agonist ivuxolimab in advanced cancers. Findings of the study overall: At 0.1 to 3.0 mg/kg, clonal expansion of CD4+ and CD8+ blood T cells had occurred by week 6.

About this clone itself: What it binds is not known.

The table came from immunoSEQ multiplex PCR; TCRdb's copy has only in-frame clones and leaves some out. The table has tens of thousands of clones, approximately 85% seen once; the top ten hold around 2.3%. The germline CDR1 and CDR2 sequences are SGDLS and YYNGEE. The CDR3 is 15 amino acids. Trimming shortened V by 0 bases and J by 1 base, and 7 bases separated the two germline ends. The chain has TRBV9 and TRBJ2-2; D not certain. The source is an adult with an advanced solid tumor such as melanoma, head and neck, liver or kidney cancer. Specimen: CD4+ or CD8+ T cells sorted from blood, collected in a trial of the OX40 agonist ivuxolimab. CDR3 loop: CASSVGSGNTGELFF. As DNA, the CDR3 is TGTGCCAGCAGCGTAGGGTCCGGGAACACCGGGGAGCTGTTTTTT.